This T cell receptor beta chain was profiled in a study of low-dose radiotherapy and immunotherapy resistance in tumors. Study information: Each patient was administered nivolumab intravenously at 240 mg, which was a flat dose, every two weeks, along with intravenous ipilimumab at 1 mg/kg every six weeks.

The sample's time point: before trial treatment. This clonotype was counted ten times or more. TRAV- and TRBV-specific primers were used for first-strand cDNA, which covered alpha and beta chains. Over approximately 20 PCR cycles, TCRs were amplified from a constant-region primer and V-primer adapter. One entry per CDR3 protein, called by TCRdb with MiXCR from the reads. The data hold under 90,000 distinct CDR3 sequences, with more than 25% observed a single time. Germline V gene data show CDR1 as MRHNA and CDR2 as SNTAGT. This CDR3 contains 12 residues. The ends were cut back, 8 bases at V and 0 bases at J, with 8 bases in the middle.

This material consisted of PBMCs, taken before treatment. The sequence was collected from a female donor with ovarian cancer. The chain links TRBV6-4 to TRBJ2-7; D is unresolved. CDR3 sequence reads: CASVGISYEQYF. For the CDR3, the DNA is TGTGCCAGCGTCGGCATCTCCTACGAGCAGTACTTC.